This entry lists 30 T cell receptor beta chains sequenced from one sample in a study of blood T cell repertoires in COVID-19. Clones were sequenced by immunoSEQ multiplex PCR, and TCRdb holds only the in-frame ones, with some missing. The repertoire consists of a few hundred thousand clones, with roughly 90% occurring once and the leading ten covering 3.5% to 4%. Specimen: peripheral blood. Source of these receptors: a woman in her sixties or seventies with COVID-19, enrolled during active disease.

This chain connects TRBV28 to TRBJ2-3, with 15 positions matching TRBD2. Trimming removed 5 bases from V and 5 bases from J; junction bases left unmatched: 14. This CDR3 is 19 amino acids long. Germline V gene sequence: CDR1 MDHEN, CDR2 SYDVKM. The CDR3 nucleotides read TGTGCCAGCAGTGAACTCAGGACTAGCGGGGGGGCAGATAGAGATACGCAGTATTTT. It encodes CASSELRTSGGADRDTQYF.

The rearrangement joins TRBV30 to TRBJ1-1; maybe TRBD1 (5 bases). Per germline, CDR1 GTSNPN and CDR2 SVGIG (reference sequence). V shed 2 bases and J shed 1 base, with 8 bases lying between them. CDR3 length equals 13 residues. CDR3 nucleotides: TGTGCCTGGAGTTTAGGGGCGAACACTGAAGCTTTCTTT. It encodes CAWSLGANTEAFF.

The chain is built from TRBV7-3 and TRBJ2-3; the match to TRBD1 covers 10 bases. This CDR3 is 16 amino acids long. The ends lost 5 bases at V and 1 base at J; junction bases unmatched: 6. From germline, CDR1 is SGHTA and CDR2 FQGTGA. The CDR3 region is CASSAFGTGGTDTQYF. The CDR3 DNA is TGTGCCAGCAGCGCTTTCGGGACAGGGGGCACAGATACGCAGTATTTT.

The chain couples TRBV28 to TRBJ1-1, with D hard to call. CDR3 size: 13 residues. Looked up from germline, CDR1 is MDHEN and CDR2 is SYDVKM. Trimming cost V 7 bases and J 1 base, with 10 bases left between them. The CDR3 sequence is CASKSERNTEAFF. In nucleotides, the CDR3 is TGTGCCAGCAAAAGCGAGAGGAACACTGAAGCTTTCTTT.

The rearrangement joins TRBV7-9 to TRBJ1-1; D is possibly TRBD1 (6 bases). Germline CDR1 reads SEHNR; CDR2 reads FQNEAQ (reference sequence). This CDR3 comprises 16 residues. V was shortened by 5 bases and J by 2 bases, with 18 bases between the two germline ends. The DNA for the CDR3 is TGTGCCAGCAGCCGAACGGGGAGGGGGTTAAACACTGAAGCTTTCTTT. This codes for CASSRTGRGLNTEAFF.

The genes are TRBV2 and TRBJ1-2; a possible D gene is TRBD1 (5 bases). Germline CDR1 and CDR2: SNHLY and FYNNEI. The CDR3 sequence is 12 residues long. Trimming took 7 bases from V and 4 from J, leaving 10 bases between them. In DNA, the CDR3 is TGTGCCAGCACAGGGCTCGGCTATGGCTACACCTTC. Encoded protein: CASTGLGYGYTF.

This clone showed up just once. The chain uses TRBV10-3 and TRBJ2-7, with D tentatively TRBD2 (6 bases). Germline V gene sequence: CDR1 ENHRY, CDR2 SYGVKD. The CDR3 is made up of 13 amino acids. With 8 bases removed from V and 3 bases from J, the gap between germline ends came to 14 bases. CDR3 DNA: TGTGCCATCGGCGGAGGAGGGGTCTACGAGCAGTACTTC. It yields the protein CAIGGGGVYEQYF.

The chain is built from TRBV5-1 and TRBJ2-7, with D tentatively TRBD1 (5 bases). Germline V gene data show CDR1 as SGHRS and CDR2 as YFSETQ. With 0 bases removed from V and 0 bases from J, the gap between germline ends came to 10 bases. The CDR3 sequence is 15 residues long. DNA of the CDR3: TGCGCCAGCAGCTTGGAGGGGTCCCTCTCCTACGAGCAGTACTTC. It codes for CASSLEGSLSYEQYF.

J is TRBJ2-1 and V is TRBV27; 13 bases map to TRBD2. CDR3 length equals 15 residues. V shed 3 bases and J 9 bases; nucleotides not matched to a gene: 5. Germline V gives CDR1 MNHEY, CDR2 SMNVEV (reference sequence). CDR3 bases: TGTGCCAGCAGTTTTGGACTAGCGGGGGTAGGTGAGCAGTTCTTC. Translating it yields CASSFGLAGVGEQFF.

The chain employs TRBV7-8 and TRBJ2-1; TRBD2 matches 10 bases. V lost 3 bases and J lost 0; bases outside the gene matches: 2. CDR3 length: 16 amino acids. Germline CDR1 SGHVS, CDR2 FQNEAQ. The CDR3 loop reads CASSFSGGYSYNEQFF. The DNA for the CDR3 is TGTGCCAGCAGCTTTAGCGGGGGGTACTCCTACAATGAGCAGTTCTTC.

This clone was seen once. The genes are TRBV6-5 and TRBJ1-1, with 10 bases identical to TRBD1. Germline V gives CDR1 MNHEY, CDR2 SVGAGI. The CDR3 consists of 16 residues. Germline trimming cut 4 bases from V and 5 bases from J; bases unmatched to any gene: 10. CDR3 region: CASSLVGQGRTTEAFF. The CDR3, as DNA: TGTGCCAGCAGTTTAGTGGGACAGGGGAGAACAACTGAAGCTTTCTTT.

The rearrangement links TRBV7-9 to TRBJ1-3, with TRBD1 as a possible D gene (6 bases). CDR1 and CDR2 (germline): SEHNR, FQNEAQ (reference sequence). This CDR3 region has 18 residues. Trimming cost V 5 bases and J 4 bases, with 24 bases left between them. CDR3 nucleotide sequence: TGTGCCAGCAGCGGTGGGACATACCTCCCGACCGCGGGAAACACCATATATTTT. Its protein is CASSGGTYLPTAGNTIYF.

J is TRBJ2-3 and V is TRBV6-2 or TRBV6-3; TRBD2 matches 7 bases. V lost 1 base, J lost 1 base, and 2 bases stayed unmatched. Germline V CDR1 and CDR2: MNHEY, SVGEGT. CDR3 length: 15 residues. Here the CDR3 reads CASSYYAGGTDTQYF. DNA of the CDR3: TGTGCCAGCAGTTACTATGCGGGGGGCACAGATACGCAGTATTTT.

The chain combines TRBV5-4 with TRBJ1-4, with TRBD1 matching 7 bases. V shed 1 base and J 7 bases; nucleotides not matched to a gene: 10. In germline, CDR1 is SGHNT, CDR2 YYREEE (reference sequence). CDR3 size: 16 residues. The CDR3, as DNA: TGTGCCAGCAGCTTGCGGACCGACAGGGCAAGTGAAAAACTGTTTTTT. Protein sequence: CASSLRTDRASEKLFF.

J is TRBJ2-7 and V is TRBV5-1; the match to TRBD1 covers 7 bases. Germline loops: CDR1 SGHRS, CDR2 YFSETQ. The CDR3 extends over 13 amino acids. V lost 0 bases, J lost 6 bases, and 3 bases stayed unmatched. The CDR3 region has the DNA TGCGCCAGCAGCTTGGAGGGGGCGCGCGAGCAGTACTTC. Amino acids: CASSLEGAREQYF.

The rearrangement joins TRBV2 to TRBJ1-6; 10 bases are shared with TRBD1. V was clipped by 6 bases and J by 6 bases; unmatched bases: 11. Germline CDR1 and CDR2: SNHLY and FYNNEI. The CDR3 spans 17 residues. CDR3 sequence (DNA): TGTGCCAGCAGAAATACGGGACAGGGGCTTCTTAATTCACCCCTCCACTTT. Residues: CASRNTGQGLLNSPLHF.

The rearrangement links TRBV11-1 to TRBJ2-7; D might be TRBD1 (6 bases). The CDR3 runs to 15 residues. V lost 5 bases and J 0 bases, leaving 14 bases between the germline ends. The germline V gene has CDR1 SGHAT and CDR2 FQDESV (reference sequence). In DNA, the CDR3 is TGTGCCAGCAGCCCCTGGGACACCAGCTCCTACGAGCAGTACTTC. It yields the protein CASSPWDTSSYEQYF.

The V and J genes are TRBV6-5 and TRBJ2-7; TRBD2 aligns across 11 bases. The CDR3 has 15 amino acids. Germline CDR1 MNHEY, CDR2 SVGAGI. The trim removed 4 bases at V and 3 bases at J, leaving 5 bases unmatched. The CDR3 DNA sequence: TGTGCCAGCAGTTTGACTAGCGGGGCATACTACGAGCAGTACTTC. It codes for CASSLTSGAYYEQYF.

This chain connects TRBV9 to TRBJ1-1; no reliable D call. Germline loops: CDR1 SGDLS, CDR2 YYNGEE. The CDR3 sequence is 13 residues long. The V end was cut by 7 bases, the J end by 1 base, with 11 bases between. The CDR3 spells CASSEPGNTEAFF. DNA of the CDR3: TGTGCCAGCTCCGAACCGGGGAACACTGAAGCTTTCTTT.

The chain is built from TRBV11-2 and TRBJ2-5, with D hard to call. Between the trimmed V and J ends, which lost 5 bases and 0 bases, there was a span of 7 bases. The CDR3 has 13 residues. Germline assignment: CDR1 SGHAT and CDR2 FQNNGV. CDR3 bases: TGTGCCAGCAGCCTATGGTACCAAGAGACCCAGTACTTC. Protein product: CASSLWYQETQYF.

The CDR3 region is CASHGRGPYGYTF. In DNA form, the CDR3 reads TGTGCCAGCCACGGGAGGGGACCCTATGGCTACACCTTC. The V and J genes are TRBV25-1 and TRBJ1-2; TRBD1 might be the D (5 bases). The CDR3 is 13 residues long. The germline gives CDR1 MGHDK, CDR2 SYGVNS. V lost 8 bases and J lost 4, with 14 bases in between.

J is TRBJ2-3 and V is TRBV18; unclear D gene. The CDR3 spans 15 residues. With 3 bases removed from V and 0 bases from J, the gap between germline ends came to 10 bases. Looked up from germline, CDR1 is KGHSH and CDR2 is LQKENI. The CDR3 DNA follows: TGTGCCAGCTCACCTCGAGCTACTAGCACAGATACGCAGTATTTT. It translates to CASSPRATSTDTQYF.

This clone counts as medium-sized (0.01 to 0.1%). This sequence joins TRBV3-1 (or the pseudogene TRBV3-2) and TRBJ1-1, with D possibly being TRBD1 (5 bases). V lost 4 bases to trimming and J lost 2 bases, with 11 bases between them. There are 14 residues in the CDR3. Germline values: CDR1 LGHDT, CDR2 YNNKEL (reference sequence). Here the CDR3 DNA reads TGTGCCAGCAGCCGTGGGGGGACCAACACTGAAGCTTTCTTT. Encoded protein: CASSRGGTNTEAFF.

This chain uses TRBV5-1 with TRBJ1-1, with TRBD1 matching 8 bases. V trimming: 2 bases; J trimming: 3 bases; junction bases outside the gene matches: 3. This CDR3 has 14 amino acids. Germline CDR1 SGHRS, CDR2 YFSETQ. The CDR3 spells CASSFGQGDTEAFF. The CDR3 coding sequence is TGCGCCAGCAGCTTCGGACAGGGAGACACTGAAGCTTTCTTT.

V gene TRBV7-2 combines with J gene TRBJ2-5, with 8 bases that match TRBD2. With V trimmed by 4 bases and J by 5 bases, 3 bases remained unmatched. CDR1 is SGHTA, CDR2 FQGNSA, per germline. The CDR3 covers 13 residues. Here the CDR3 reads CASSSGGQETQYF. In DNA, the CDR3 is TGTGCCAGCAGCTCGGGGGGGCAGGAGACCCAGTACTTC. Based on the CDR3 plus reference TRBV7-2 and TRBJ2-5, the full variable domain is GAGVSQSPSNKVTEKGKDVELRCDPISGHTALYWYRQSLGQGLEFLIYFQGNSAPDKSGLPSDRFSAERTGGSVSTLTIQRTQQEDSAVYLCASSSGGQETQYFGPGTRLLVL.

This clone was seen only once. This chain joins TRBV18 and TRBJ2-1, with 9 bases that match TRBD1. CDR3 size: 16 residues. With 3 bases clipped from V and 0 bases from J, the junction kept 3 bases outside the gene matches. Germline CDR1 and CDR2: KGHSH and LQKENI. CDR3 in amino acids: CASSPSTGGSYNEQFF. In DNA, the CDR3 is TGTGCCAGCTCACCCTCGACAGGGGGCTCCTACAATGAGCAGTTCTTC.

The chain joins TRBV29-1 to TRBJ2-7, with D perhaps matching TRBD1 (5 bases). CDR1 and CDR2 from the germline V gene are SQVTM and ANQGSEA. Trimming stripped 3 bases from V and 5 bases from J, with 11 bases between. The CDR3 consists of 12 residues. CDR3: CSVDQGGNEQYF. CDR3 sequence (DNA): TGCAGCGTTGACCAGGGTGGAAACGAGCAGTACTTC.

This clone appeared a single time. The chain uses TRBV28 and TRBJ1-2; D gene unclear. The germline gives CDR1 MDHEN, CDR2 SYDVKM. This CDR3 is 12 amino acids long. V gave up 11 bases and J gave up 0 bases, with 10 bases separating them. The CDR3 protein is CAAERSNYGYTF. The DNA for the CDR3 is TGTGCCGCAGAGCGATCTAACTATGGCTACACCTTC.

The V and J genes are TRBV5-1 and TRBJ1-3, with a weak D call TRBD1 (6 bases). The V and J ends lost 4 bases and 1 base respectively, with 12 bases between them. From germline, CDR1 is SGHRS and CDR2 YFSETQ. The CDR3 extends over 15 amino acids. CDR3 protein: CASSPGQISGNTIYF. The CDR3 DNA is TGCGCCAGCAGCCCCGGACAGATATCTGGAAACACCATATATTTT.

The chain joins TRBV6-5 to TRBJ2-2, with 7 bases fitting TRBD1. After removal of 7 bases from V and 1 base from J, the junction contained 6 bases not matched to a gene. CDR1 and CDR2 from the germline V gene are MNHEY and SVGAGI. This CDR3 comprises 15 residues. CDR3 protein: CASKLTGVNTGELFF. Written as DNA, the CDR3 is TGTGCCAGCAAACTAACAGGGGTGAACACCGGGGAGCTGTTTTTT.